This T cell receptor beta chain was captured by sequencing in a study of cytomegalovirus exposure and HLA in healthy donors. The study's findings and limits: Reportedly, HLA-A and HLA-B alleles of most subjects were accurately predicted from TCR beta. Later analysis associated a missense DCLRE1C variant with TCR beta V- and J-gene trimming.

A note on this clone: The antigen is undetermined.

V trimming: 4 bases; J trimming: 5 bases; junction bases outside the gene matches: 10. This CDR3 comprises 15 residues. Germline V gene sequence: CDR1 SGDLS, CDR2 YYNGEE. The PCR made use of 60 Vbeta and 13 Jbeta primers. Here immunoSEQ multiplex PCR was the method, and the copy in TCRdb shows in-frame clones only, minus some. The data hold under 200,000 clones, with over 70% observed a single time. The sample taken for sequencing was PBMCs. This receptor was obtained from a man in his forties in good health and CMV-seronegative. The chain uses TRBV9 and TRBJ2-5; 8 positions match TRBD2. CDR3 sequence (DNA): TGTGCCAGCAGCTTTGACGGGGGGGCCGAGGAGACCCAGTACTTC. Its protein product is CASSFDGGAEETQYF.